Listed below are T cell receptor beta chains from one sample, sequenced in a study of shared clonotypes between healthy human individuals. Using immunoSEQ multiplex PCR, the repertoire was profiled, and TCRdb retains in-frame clones only, with some absent. Among about 2 million clones listed, roughly 94% were seen once. Sequencing used naive CD8+ T cells sorted from blood. The receptor set was obtained from a man younger than 30 in good health. The CDR3 runs from the conserved cysteine through the conserved F or W. The order of the fields is J gene, D gene, V gene, clone size, CDR3 protein, CDR3 DNA. The D gene is left open where the match is weak. Clone sizes are given selectively: once, few, many, or a class where the clone is expanded.

j_gene: TRBJ1-5
d_gene: TRBD1
v_gene: TRBV11-3
abundance: -
CDR3aa: CASSLEAPHQGGPGQPQHF
CDR3nt: TGTGCCAGCAGCTTAGAAGCCCCTCATCAGGGGGGCCCCGGGCAGCCCCAGCATTTT

j_gene: TRBJ2-7
d_gene: -
v_gene: TRBV5-1
abundance: -
CDR3aa: CASSLGVGYEQYF
CDR3nt: TGCGCCAGCAGCTTAGGGGTTGGCTACGAGCAGTACTTC

j_gene: TRBJ2-7
d_gene: -
v_gene: TRBV6-1
abundance: -
CDR3aa: CASSELQASEQYF
CDR3nt: TGTGCCAGCAGTGAATTACAGGCATCGGAGCAGTACTTC

j_gene: TRBJ2-1
d_gene: TRBD1
v_gene: TRBV10-3
abundance: -
CDR3aa: CAISRDRGLYNEQFF
CDR3nt: TGTGCCATCAGCAGGGACAGGGGGCTTTACAATGAGCAGTTCTTC

j_gene: TRBJ2-7
d_gene: -
v_gene: TRBV27
abundance: -
CDR3aa: CASGPGYEQYF
CDR3nt: TGTGCCAGCGGCCCTGGATACGAGCAGTACTTC

j_gene: TRBJ2-3
d_gene: -
v_gene: TRBV11-2
abundance: -
CDR3aa: CASSEGSLMADTQYF
CDR3nt: TGTGCCAGCAGCGAGGGCTCTCTTATGGCAGATACGCAGTATTTT

j_gene: TRBJ2-3
d_gene: -
v_gene: TRBV30
abundance: -
CDR3aa: CAWSWAGNTDTQYF
CDR3nt: TGTGCCTGGAGTTGGGCGGGCAACACAGATACGCAGTATTTT

j_gene: TRBJ2-7
d_gene: -
v_gene: TRBV5-1
abundance: -
CDR3aa: CASRDSKSSYEQYF
CDR3nt: TGCGCCAGCCGGGACTCCAAGAGCTCCTACGAGCAGTACTTC

j_gene: TRBJ1-5
d_gene: -
v_gene: TRBV9
abundance: -
CDR3aa: CASSVGGGTQPQHF
CDR3nt: TGTGCCAGCAGCGTAGGAGGAGGGACTCAGCCCCAGCATTTT

j_gene: TRBJ2-1
d_gene: TRBD2
v_gene: TRBV29-1
abundance: -
CDR3aa: CSVLAGGPVEQFF
CDR3nt: TGCAGCGTCCTAGCGGGAGGGCCGGTTGAGCAGTTCTTC

j_gene: TRBJ2-7
d_gene: TRBD1
v_gene: TRBV27
abundance: -
CDR3aa: CASSPRQGPYEQYF
CDR3nt: TGTGCCAGCAGTCCTCGACAGGGTCCTTACGAGCAGTACTTC

j_gene: TRBJ2-7
d_gene: TRBD2
v_gene: TRBV13
abundance: -
CDR3aa: CASRNVGTSGHYEQYF
CDR3nt: TGTGCCAGCAGAAACGTTGGGACTAGCGGGCACTACGAGCAGTACTTC

j_gene: TRBJ2-3
d_gene: -
v_gene: TRBV30
abundance: -
CDR3aa: CAWSVISTQDTQYF
CDR3nt: TGTGCCTGGAGTGTAATTAGCACACAAGATACGCAGTATTTT

j_gene: TRBJ2-2
d_gene: TRBD1
v_gene: TRBV5-6
abundance: -
CDR3aa: CASSKIGRGTGELFF
CDR3nt: TGTGCCAGCAGCAAAATCGGCAGGGGGACCGGGGAGCTGTTTTTT

j_gene: TRBJ2-7
d_gene: -
v_gene: TRBV9
abundance: -
CDR3aa: CASSVDGQPSYEQYF
CDR3nt: TGTGCCAGCAGCGTAGACGGACAGCCTTCCTACGAGCAGTACTTC

j_gene: TRBJ1-5
d_gene: -
v_gene: TRBV7-9
abundance: -
CDR3aa: CASSLEHRVDISNQPQHF
CDR3nt: TGTGCCAGCAGCTTGGAGCACAGGGTTGATATTTCAAATCAGCCCCAGCATTTT

j_gene: TRBJ1-6
d_gene: TRBD1
v_gene: TRBV4-1
abundance: -
CDR3aa: CASSQVGGQGNSPLHF
CDR3nt: TGCGCCAGCAGCCAAGTTGGGGGACAGGGCAATTCACCCCTCCACTTT

j_gene: TRBJ2-1
d_gene: -
v_gene: TRBV5-4
abundance: once
CDR3aa: CASSLDGSSYNEQFF
CDR3nt: TGTGCCAGCAGCTTGGACGGGAGCTCCTACAATGAGCAGTTCTTC

j_gene: TRBJ1-5
d_gene: -
v_gene: TRBV4-1
abundance: -
CDR3aa: CASSQAPGMAQPQHF
CDR3nt: TGCGCCAGCAGCCAAGCTCCCGGGATGGCACAGCCCCAGCATTTT

j_gene: TRBJ1-5
d_gene: -
v_gene: TRBV6-5
abundance: -
CDR3aa: CASSLGTRNQPQHF
CDR3nt: TGTGCCAGCAGTTTGGGGACCCGCAATCAGCCCCAGCATTTT

j_gene: TRBJ2-7
d_gene: TRBD1
v_gene: TRBV30
abundance: -
CDR3aa: CAWSETGSEQYF
CDR3nt: TGTGCCTGGAGTGAGACAGGGTCCGAGCAGTACTTC

j_gene: TRBJ2-3
d_gene: -
v_gene: TRBV15
abundance: -
CDR3aa: CATSRALATSTDTQYF
CDR3nt: TGTGCCACCAGCAGAGCTCTAGCGACTAGCACAGATACGCAGTATTTT

j_gene: TRBJ1-2
d_gene: TRBD1
v_gene: TRBV19
abundance: -
CDR3aa: CASSGRWDSLLGYTF
CDR3nt: TGTGCCAGTAGTGGGCGATGGGACAGTCTACTCGGCTACACCTTC

j_gene: TRBJ2-7
d_gene: TRBD2
v_gene: TRBV4-3
abundance: -
CDR3aa: CASSPLAGLREEQYF
CDR3nt: TGCGCCAGCAGCCCCCTAGCGGGGCTCCGGGAGGAGCAGTACTTC

j_gene: TRBJ2-2
d_gene: -
v_gene: TRBV6-1
abundance: few
CDR3aa: CASSFTTGELFF
CDR3nt: TGTGCCAGCAGCTTTACGACCGGGGAGCTGTTTTTT

j_gene: TRBJ2-3
d_gene: TRBD1
v_gene: TRBV9
abundance: -
CDR3aa: CASSPGGGTDTQYF
CDR3nt: TGTGCCAGCAGCCCAGGGGGCGGGACAGATACGCAGTATTTT

j_gene: TRBJ1-1
d_gene: -
v_gene: TRBV5-6
abundance: -
CDR3aa: CASSLEMGSNTEAFF
CDR3nt: TGTGCCAGCAGCTTGGAAATGGGGTCGAACACTGAAGCTTTCTTT

j_gene: TRBJ2-2
d_gene: -
v_gene: TRBV7-9
abundance: -
CDR3aa: CASSLVGSNTGELFF
CDR3nt: TGTGCCAGCAGCTTAGTCGGGAGTAACACCGGGGAGCTGTTTTTT

j_gene: TRBJ2-7
d_gene: -
v_gene: TRBV21-1
abundance: -
CDR3aa: CASSTQTKLHEQYF
CDR3nt: TGTGCCAGCAGCACCCAGACAAAGCTACACGAGCAGTACTTC

j_gene: TRBJ2-7
d_gene: -
v_gene: TRBV7-6
abundance: -
CDR3aa: CASSLRLAYEQYF
CDR3nt: TGTGCCAGCAGCTTGCGGTTAGCCTACGAGCAGTACTTC

j_gene: TRBJ2-4
d_gene: -
v_gene: TRBV2
abundance: -
CDR3aa: CASTPRTTENIQYF
CDR3nt: TGTGCCAGCACCCCTAGAACGACAGAGAACATTCAGTACTTC

j_gene: TRBJ2-1
d_gene: -
v_gene: TRBV29-1
abundance: -
CDR3aa: CSVEVGEVGQFF
CDR3nt: TGCAGCGTTGAAGTGGGGGAGGTGGGGCAGTTCTTC

j_gene: TRBJ2-5
d_gene: TRBD1
v_gene: TRBV5-8
abundance: -
CDR3aa: CASSSGQGAQETQYF
CDR3nt: TGTGCCAGCAGCTCAGGACAGGGGGCGCAAGAGACCCAGTACTTC

j_gene: TRBJ2-2
d_gene: -
v_gene: TRBV5-8
abundance: -
CDR3aa: CASSFMGGELFF
CDR3nt: TGTGCCAGCAGCTTTATGGGCGGGGAGCTGTTTTTT

j_gene: TRBJ2-2
d_gene: -
v_gene: TRBV27
abundance: once
CDR3aa: CATSVGARTGELFF
CDR3nt: TGTGCCACTTCCGTGGGCGCGAGGACCGGGGAGCTGTTTTTT

j_gene: TRBJ2-1
d_gene: TRBD2
v_gene: TRBV5-6
abundance: -
CDR3aa: CASSVGLAGIYNEQFF
CDR3nt: TGTGCCAGCAGCGTGGGACTAGCGGGGATATACAATGAGCAGTTCTTC

j_gene: TRBJ1-2
d_gene: -
v_gene: TRBV9
abundance: -
CDR3aa: CASSVNPVSGGLDYGYTF
CDR3nt: TGTGCCAGCAGCGTAAATCCGGTGAGCGGAGGTTTGGACTATGGCTACACCTTC

j_gene: TRBJ2-3
d_gene: -
v_gene: TRBV27
abundance: -
CDR3aa: CASRGRVAGTDTQYF
CDR3nt: TGTGCCAGCAGGGGCAGGGTAGCGGGCACAGATACGCAGTATTTT

j_gene: TRBJ2-1
d_gene: -
v_gene: TRBV13
abundance: -
CDR3aa: CASSLKTLTYNEQFF
CDR3nt: TGTGCCAGCAGCTTAAAAACACTGACCTACAATGAGCAGTTCTTC

j_gene: TRBJ2-4
d_gene: -
v_gene: TRBV7-9
abundance: -
CDR3aa: CASSFGDNIQYF
CDR3nt: TGTGCCAGCAGCTTTGGGGATAACATTCAGTACTTC

j_gene: TRBJ2-3
d_gene: -
v_gene: TRBV7-9
abundance: -
CDR3aa: CASSWGPVQYF
CDR3nt: TGTGCCAGCAGCTGGGGACCGGTTCAGTATTTT

j_gene: TRBJ2-3
d_gene: TRBD1
v_gene: TRBV2
abundance: once
CDR3aa: CASSELSGTGTDTQYF
CDR3nt: TGTGCCAGCAGTGAACTGTCCGGGACAGGGACAGATACGCAGTATTTT

j_gene: TRBJ1-4
d_gene: TRBD1
v_gene: TRBV30
abundance: -
CDR3aa: CAWRGDRGHINEKLFF
CDR3nt: TGTGCCTGGAGGGGGGACAGGGGCCACATTAATGAAAAACTGTTTTTT